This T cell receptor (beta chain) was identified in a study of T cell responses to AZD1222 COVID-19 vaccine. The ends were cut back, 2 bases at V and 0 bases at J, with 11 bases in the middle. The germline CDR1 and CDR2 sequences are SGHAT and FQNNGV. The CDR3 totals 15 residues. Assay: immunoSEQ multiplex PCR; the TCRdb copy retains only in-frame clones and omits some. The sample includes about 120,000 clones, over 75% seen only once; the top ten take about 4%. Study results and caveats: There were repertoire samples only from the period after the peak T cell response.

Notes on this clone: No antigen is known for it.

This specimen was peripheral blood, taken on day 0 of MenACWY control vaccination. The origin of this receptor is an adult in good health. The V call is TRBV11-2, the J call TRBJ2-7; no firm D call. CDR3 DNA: TGTGCCAGCAGCTTAAGGAGATCGAGCTCCTACGAGCAGTACTTC. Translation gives CASSLRRSSSYEQYF.